This record covers a single T cell receptor beta chain. Its antigen remains unknown. The length of the CDR3 is 15 residues. V was trimmed by 1 base and J by 2 bases, leaving 11 bases between them. Germline CDR1 is LGHNA and CDR2 is YSLEER. Researchers ran the PCR with 60 Vbeta and 13 Jbeta primers. Profiled with immunoSEQ multiplex PCR; TCRdb holds only in-frame clones, not every one. The data contain 150,000 to 200,000 clones, approximately 70% of them singletons. The data were obtained in a study of cytomegalovirus exposure and HLA in healthy donors. Study at large: HLA-typed donors were the source of approximately 88 million unique TCRs, which an early data release held. Overall study findings and caveats: In terms of immune exposure information, only CMV serostatus was available. An apparent linkage of common viral pathogens to several of the most significant clusters emerged in a later analysis. A later examination showed that TCR association rates differed by HLA locus, with DRB1 most and HLA-C fewest.

The sample was PBMCs. This clonotype was obtained from a man in his forties in good health and CMV-seropositive. This rearrangement joins TRBV4-3 to TRBJ1-2; D gene unclear. The CDR3 region is CASSQGVAANYGYTF. The CDR3, as DNA: TGCGCCAGCAGCCAAGGTGTGGCAGCGAACTATGGCTACACCTTC.